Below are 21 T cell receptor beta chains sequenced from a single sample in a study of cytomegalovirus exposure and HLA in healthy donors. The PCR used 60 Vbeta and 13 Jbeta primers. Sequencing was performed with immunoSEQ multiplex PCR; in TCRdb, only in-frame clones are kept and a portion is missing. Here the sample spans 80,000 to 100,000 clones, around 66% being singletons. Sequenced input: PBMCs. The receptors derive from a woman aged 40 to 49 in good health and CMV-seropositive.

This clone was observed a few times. The CDR3: CASSEGQPGETQYF. The CDR3 nucleotides read TGTGCCAGCAGTGAAGGACAACCGGGGGAGACCCAGTACTTC. The chain carries TRBV2 and TRBJ2-5, with a tentative D call TRBD2 (5 bases). V gave up 1 base and J gave up 5 bases, with 11 bases separating them. Germline lookup yields CDR1 SNHLY and CDR2 FYNNEI. There are 14 residues in the CDR3.

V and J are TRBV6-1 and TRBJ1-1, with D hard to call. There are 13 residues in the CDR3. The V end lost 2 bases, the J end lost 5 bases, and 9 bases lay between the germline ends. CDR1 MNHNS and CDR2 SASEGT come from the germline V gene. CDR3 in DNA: TGTGCCAGCAGTGAACTAGATCCAACTGAAGCTTTCTTT. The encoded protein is CASSELDPTEAFF.

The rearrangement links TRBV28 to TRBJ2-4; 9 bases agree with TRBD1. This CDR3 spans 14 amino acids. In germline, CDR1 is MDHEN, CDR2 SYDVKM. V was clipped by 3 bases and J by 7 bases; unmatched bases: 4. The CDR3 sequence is CASSLTGGWNIQYF. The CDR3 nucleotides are TGTGCCAGCAGTTTGACAGGGGGATGGAACATTCAGTACTTC.

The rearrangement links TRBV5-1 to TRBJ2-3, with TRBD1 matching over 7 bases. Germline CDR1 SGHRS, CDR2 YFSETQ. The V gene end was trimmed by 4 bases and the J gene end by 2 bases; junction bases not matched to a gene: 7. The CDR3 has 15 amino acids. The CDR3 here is CASSATGATTDTQYF. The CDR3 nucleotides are TGCGCCAGCAGCGCCACAGGGGCCACCACAGATACGCAGTATTTT. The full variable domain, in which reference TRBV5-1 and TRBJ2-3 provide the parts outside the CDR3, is KAGVTQTPRYLIKTRGQQVTLSCSPISGHRSVSWYQQTPGQGLQFLFEYFSETQRNKGNFPGRFSGRQFSNSRSEMNVSTLELGDSALYLCASSATGATTDTQYFGPGTRLTVL.

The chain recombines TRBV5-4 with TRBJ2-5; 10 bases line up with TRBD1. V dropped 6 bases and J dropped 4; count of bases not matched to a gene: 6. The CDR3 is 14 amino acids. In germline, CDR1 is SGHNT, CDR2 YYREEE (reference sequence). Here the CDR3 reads CASTRQGAVETQYF. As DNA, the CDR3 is TGTGCCAGCACCCGACAGGGGGCGGTAGAGACCCAGTACTTC. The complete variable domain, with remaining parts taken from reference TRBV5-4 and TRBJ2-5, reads ETGVTQSPTHLIKTRGQQVTLRCSSQSGHNTVSWYQQALGQGPQFIFQYYREEENGRGNFPPRFSGLQFPNYSSELNVNALELDDSALYLCASTRQGAVETQYFGPGTRLLVL.

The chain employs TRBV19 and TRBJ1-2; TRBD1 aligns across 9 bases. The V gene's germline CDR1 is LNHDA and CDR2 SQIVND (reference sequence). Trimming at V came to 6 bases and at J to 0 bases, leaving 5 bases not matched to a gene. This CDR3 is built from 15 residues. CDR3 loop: CASSVQGAANYGYTF. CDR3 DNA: TGTGCCAGTAGCGTACAGGGGGCGGCTAACTATGGCTACACCTTC.

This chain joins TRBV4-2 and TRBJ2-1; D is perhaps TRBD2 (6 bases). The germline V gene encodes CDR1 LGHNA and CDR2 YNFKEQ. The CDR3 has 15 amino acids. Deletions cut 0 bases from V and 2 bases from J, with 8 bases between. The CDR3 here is CASSQEASAYNEQFF. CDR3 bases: TGTGCCAGCAGCCAAGAGGCTAGCGCCTACAATGAGCAGTTCTTC.

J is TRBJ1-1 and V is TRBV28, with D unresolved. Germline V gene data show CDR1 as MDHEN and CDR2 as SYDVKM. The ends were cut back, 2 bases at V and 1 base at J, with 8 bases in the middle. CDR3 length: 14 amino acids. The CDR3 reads CASSLLGRNTEAFF. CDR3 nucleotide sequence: TGTGCCAGCAGTTTACTAGGGAGGAACACTGAAGCTTTCTTT.

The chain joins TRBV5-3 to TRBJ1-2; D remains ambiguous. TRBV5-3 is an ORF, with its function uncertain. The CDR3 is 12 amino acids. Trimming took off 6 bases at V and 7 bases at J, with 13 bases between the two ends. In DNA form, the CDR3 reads TGTGCCAGAACCCCAAATGGCTGTGGCTACACCTTC. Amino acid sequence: CARTPNGCGYTF.

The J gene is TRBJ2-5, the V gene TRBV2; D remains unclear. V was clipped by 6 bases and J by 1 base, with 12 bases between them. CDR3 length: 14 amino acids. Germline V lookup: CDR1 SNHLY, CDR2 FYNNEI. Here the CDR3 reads CASSVRILQETQYF. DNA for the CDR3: TGTGCCAGCAGCGTCAGGATACTCCAAGAGACCCAGTACTTC.

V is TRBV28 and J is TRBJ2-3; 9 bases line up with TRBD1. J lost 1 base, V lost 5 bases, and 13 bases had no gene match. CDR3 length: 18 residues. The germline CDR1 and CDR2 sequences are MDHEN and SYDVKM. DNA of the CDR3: TGTGCCAGCAGTAGAGCCACCTACAGGGGGCGAGGCACAGATACGCAGTATTTT. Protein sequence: CASSRATYRGRGTDTQYF.

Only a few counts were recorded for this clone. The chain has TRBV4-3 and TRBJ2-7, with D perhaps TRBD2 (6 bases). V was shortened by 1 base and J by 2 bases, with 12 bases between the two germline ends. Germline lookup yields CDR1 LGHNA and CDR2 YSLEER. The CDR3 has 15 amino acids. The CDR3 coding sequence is TGCGCCAGCAGCCAAGTAAGCGGGTCAGCCTACGAGCAGTACTTC. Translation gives CASSQVSGSAYEQYF.

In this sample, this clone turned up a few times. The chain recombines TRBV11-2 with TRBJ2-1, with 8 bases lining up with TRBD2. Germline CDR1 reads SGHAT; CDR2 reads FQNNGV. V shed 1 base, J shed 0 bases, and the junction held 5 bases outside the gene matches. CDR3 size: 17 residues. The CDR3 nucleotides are TGTGCCAGCAGCTTAGGCCGGGAGGGAAGCTCCTACAATGAGCAGTTCTTC. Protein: CASSLGREGSSYNEQFF.

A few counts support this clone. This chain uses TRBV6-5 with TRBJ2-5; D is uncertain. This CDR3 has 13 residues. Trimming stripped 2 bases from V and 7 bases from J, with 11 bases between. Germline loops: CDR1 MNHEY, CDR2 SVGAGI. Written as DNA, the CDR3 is TGTGCCAGCAGTTACGGGCAGGCCTGGACCCAGTACTTC. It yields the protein CASSYGQAWTQYF.

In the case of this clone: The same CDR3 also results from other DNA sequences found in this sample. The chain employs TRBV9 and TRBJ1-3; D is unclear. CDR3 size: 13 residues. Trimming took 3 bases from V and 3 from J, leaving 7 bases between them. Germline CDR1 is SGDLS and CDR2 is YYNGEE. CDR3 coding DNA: TGTGCCAGCAGCGCCGGAGATGGAAACACCATATATTTT. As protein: CASSAGDGNTIYF.

The CDR3: CASSYGRSSYNSPLHF. CDR3 bases: TGTGCCAGCAGTTACGGGAGGAGCTCCTATAATTCACCCCTCCACTTT. The chain combines TRBV6-5 with TRBJ1-6; no reliable D call. This CDR3 is built from 16 residues. V lost 2 bases and J lost 0, with 8 bases in between. Germline V lookup: CDR1 MNHEY, CDR2 SVGAGI.

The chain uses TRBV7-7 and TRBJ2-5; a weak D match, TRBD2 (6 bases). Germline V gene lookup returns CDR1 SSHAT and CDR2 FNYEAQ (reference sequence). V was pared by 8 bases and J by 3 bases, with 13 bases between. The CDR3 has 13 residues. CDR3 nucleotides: TGTGCCAGCGCCCGGAGGGTCGAAGAGACCCAGTACTTC. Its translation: CASARRVEETQYF.

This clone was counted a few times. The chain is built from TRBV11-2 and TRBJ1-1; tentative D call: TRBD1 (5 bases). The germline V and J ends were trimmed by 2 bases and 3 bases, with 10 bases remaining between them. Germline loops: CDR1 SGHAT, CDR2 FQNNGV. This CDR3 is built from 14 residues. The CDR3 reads CASSLRGLYTEAFF. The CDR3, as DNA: TGTGCCAGCAGCTTAAGGGGACTCTACACTGAAGCTTTCTTT. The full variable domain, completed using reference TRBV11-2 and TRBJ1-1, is EAGVAQSPRYKIIEKRQSVAFWCNPISGHATLYWYQQILGQGPKLLIQFQNNGVVDDSQLPKDRFSAERLKGVDSTLKIQPAKLEDSAVYLCASSLRGLYTEAFFGQGTRLTVV.

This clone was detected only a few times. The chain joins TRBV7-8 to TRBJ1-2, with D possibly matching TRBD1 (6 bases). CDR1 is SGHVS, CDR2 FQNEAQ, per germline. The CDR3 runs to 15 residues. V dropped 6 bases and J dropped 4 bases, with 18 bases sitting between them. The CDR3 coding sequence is TGTGCCAGCAGTCCGACAGGTTTAAGGTCCTATGGCTACACCTTC. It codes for CASSPTGLRSYGYTF.

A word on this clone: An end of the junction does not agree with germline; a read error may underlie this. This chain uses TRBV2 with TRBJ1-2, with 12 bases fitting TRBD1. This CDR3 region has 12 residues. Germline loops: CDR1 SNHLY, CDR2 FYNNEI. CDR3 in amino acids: CASSSGTGGAYF. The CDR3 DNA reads TGTGCCAGCAGTTCCGGGACAGGGGGCGCGTACTTC.

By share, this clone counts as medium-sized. Here the CDR3 reads CASSFRGPDGTQYF. CDR3 in DNA: TGTGCCAGCAGTTTCAGGGGGCCGGATGGTACGCAGTATTTT. The rearrangement joins TRBV27 to TRBJ2-3, with 8 nucleotides matching TRBD1. V trimming: 3 bases; J trimming: 8 bases; junction bases outside the gene matches: 7. Germline CDR1 MNHEY, CDR2 SMNVEV (reference sequence). The length of the CDR3 is 14 residues.